The rows below give T cell receptor beta chains drawn from one sample of a study of read filtering for tumor transcriptome and immune sequencing. MiXCR was run by TCRdb on the reads, yielding one entry per CDR3 protein. Of approximately 58,000 distinct CDR3 sequences listed, 20% to 25% are singletons. Sequenced: a population of CD138-negative cells sorted from bone marrow. Source of these receptors: a donor over 35 with multiple myeloma. CDR3s include the opening cysteine and the closing phenylalanine or tryptophan. D genes are given only for firm matches. Some rows have no size entry. The others give once, few or many, or a class for an expanded clone.

D: NA
J: TRBJ2-5
size: many
V: TRBV6-2/TRBV6-3
CDR3: CASSNRGRETQYF
DNA: TGTGCCAGCAGCAACCGGGGTCGGGAGACCCAGTACTTC

D: TRBD1
J: TRBJ1-2
size: few
V: TRBV28
CDR3: CASRTGQGARYGYTF
DNA: TGTGCCAGCAGGACGGGACAGGGGGCGCGCTATGGCTACACCTTC

D: NA
J: TRBJ1-1
size: few
V: TRBV5-6
CDR3: CASSLERGRMNTEAFF
DNA: TGTGCCAGCAGCTTGGAGAGAGGTCGGATGAACACTGAAGCTTTCTTT

D: NA
J: TRBJ2-3
size: many
V: TRBV2
CDR3: CASSAEQGSTDTQYF
DNA: TGTGCCAGCAGTGCGGAGCAGGGAAGCACAGATACGCAGTATTTT

D: TRBD1
J: TRBJ2-4
size: many
V: TRBV28
CDR3: CASAVQGAAKNIQYF
DNA: TGTGCCAGCGCGGTACAGGGGGCGGCCAAAAACATTCAGTACTTC

D: NA
J: TRBJ1-1
size: NA
V: TRBV6-2/TRBV6-3
CDR3: CASNTPIGGLTEAFF
DNA: TGTGCCAGCAATACCCCGATAGGGGGGCTCACTGAAGCTTTCTTT

D: TRBD1
J: TRBJ1-6
size: many
V: TRBV12-3/TRBV12-4
CDR3: CASSPGTGYNSPLHF
DNA: TGTGCCAGCAGTCCCGGGACAGGTTACAATTCACCCCTCCACTTT

D: TRBD2
J: TRBJ2-7
size: NA
V: TRBV18
CDR3: CASSRLAGDSYEQYF
DNA: TGTGCCAGCTCACGACTAGCGGGAGACTCCTACGAGCAGTACTTC

D: TRBD2
J: TRBJ2-5
size: many
V: TRBV23-1
CDR3: CASSLGLDVAQYF
DNA: TGCGCCAGCAGTTTGGGACTAGATGTTGCCCAGTACTTC

D: TRBD1
J: TRBJ2-7
size: NA
V: TRBV10-3
CDR3: CAISSGTGAYEQYF
DNA: TGTGCCATCAGCTCCGGGACAGGGGCCTATGAGCAGTACTTC

D: TRBD1
J: TRBJ1-2
size: many
V: TRBV6-1
CDR3: CASSVGQGIYGYTF
DNA: TGTGCCAGCAGTGTCGGACAGGGGATCTATGGCTACACCTTC

D: NA
J: TRBJ2-2
size: many
V: TRBV7-9
CDR3: CASSPIWAGRTGELFF
DNA: TGTGCCAGCAGCCCGATCTGGGCGGGACGCACCGGGGAGCTGTTTTTT

D: NA
J: TRBJ2-2
size: NA
V: TRBV18
CDR3: CASSPSSPRELFF
DNA: TGTGCCAGCTCACCGTCTAGCCCGAGGGAGCTGTTTTTT

D: NA
J: TRBJ1-5
size: few
V: TRBV4-1
CDR3: CASSQEKQGNQPQHF
DNA: TGCGCCAGCAGCCAAGAAAAGCAGGGAAATCAGCCCCAGCATTTT

D: TRBD2
J: TRBJ2-7
size: once
V: TRBV7-6
CDR3: CASSRFLRELAHEQYF
DNA: TGTGCCAGCAGCCGATTTCTGCGGGAGTTGGCACACGAGCAGTACTTC

D: NA
J: TRBJ1-2
size: few
V: TRBV4-1
CDR3: CASSQEGFGGQGGYTF
DNA: TGCGCCAGCAGCCAAGAAGGTTTCGGGGGGCAGGGGGGCTACACCTTC

D: NA
J: TRBJ2-1
size: many
V: TRBV5-1
CDR3: CASSFSQSSYNEQFF
DNA: TGCGCCAGCAGCTTTTCCCAGAGCTCCTACAATGAGCAGTTCTTC

D: TRBD2
J: TRBJ2-5
size: few
V: TRBV24-1
CDR3: CATSPSGGRETQYF
DNA: TGTGCCACCAGTCCTAGCGGGGGGCGAGAGACCCAGTACTTC

D: TRBD1
J: TRBJ2-7
size: many
V: TRBV7-6
CDR3: CASSLGQGREQYF
DNA: TGTGCCAGCAGCTTAGGACAGGGAAGAGAGCAGTACTTC

D: NA
J: TRBJ1-2
size: many
V: TRBV10-1
CDR3: CASSALLEGLKTF
DNA: TGCGCCAGCAGTGCCCTACTTGAAGGCCTAAAGACCTTC

D: TRBD2
J: TRBJ2-1
size: many
V: TRBV7-9
CDR3: CASSPRGLAGVLYNEQFF
DNA: TGTGCCAGCAGCCCAAGGGGACTAGCGGGAGTGCTCTACAATGAGCAGTTCTTC

D: NA
J: TRBJ2-1
size: many
V: TRBV29-1
CDR3: CSVGQRYRGAPSSYNEQFF
DNA: TGCAGCGTTGGTCAGCGATACAGAGGAGCCCCTAGCTCCTACAATGAGCAGTTCTTC

D: NA
J: TRBJ1-1
size: many
V: TRBV9
CDR3: CASSASAGVTEAFF
DNA: TGTGCCAGCAGCGCCTCGGCAGGGGTAACTGAAGCTTTCTTT

D: TRBD2
J: TRBJ2-2
size: few
V: TRBV7-8
CDR3: CASSLGTSGAVSTGELFF
DNA: TGTGCCAGCAGCTTAGGGACTAGCGGGGCCGTGAGCACCGGGGAGCTGTTTTTT

D: NA
J: TRBJ1-1
size: many
V: TRBV5-1
CDR3: CASSLELNTEAFF
DNA: TGCGCCAGCAGCTTGGAATTGAATACTGAAGCTTTCTTT

D: NA
J: TRBJ1-1
size: many
V: TRBV23-1
CDR3: CASSQSHSLIIGGRFHTEAFF
DNA: TGCGCCAGCAGTCAATCCCATTCCCTCATAATCGGGGGCCGGTTTCACACTGAAGCTTTCTTT

D: NA
J: TRBJ1-2
size: NA
V: TRBV24-1
CDR3: CATSTTGDYGYTF
DNA: TGTGCCACCAGTACTACCGGGGACTATGGCTACACCTTC

D: NA
J: TRBJ1-1
size: many
V: TRBV29-1
CDR3: CSVEGNGAFF
DNA: TGCAGCGTTGAAGGGAATGGGGCTTTCTTT

D: NA
J: TRBJ2-7
size: many
V: TRBV2
CDR3: CASSLDPYEQYF
DNA: TGTGCCAGCAGTTTAGACCCCTACGAGCAGTACTTC

D: NA
J: TRBJ1-4
size: few
V: TRBV7-9
CDR3: CASTAQGSEKLFF
DNA: TGTGCCAGCACAGCACAGGGAAGTGAAAAACTGTTTTTT

D: NA
J: TRBJ1-5
size: many
V: TRBV5-1
CDR3: CASRVDRNQPQHF
DNA: TGCGCCAGCAGGGTTGACAGGAATCAGCCCCAGCATTTT

D: TRBD1
J: TRBJ1-3
size: many
V: TRBV12-3/TRBV12-4
CDR3: CASSQQGVPGNTIYF
DNA: TGTGCCAGCAGTCAGCAGGGGGTCCCTGGAAACACCATATATTTT

D: NA
J: TRBJ1-1
size: few
V: TRBV6-5
CDR3: CASSYSSSNTEAFF
DNA: TGTGCCAGCAGTTACTCGTCCTCGAACACTGAAGCTTTCTTT

D: TRBD2
J: TRBJ2-1
size: once
V: TRBV27
CDR3: CASSLAGGPNGQFF
DNA: TGTGCCAGCAGTCTAGCGGGAGGGCCGAATGGGCAGTTCTTC

D: TRBD1
J: TRBJ2-1
size: few
V: TRBV11-2
CDR3: CASRSDRGSYNEQFF
DNA: TGTGCCAGCAGGTCAGACAGGGGGTCCTACAATGAGCAGTTCTTC

D: NA
J: TRBJ2-2
size: many
V: TRBV6-5
CDR3: CASSSTRNTGELFF
DNA: TGTGCCAGCAGTTCGACAAGGAACACCGGGGAGCTGTTTTTT

D: TRBD2
J: TRBJ2-5
size: many
V: TRBV4-1
CDR3: CASSQTGLAPETQYF
DNA: TGCGCCAGCAGCCAAACTGGACTAGCCCCAGAGACCCAGTACTTC

D: TRBD2
J: TRBJ2-1
size: many
V: TRBV28
CDR3: CASSFRGRLYEQFF
DNA: TGTGCCAGCAGTTTTCGCGGGAGGTTATATGAGCAGTTCTTC

D: TRBD1
J: TRBJ2-2
size: NA
V: TRBV5-4
CDR3: CASSLGDRVPGELFF
DNA: TGTGCCAGCAGCTTGGGGGACAGGGTTCCCGGGGAGCTGTTTTTT